This entry features one TCR beta chain sequence. The antigen remains undetermined. Germline values: CDR1 LNHDA, CDR2 SQIVND (reference sequence). The V end was cut by 3 bases, the J end by 2 bases, with 10 bases between. The CDR3 covers 14 residues. This sample stems from a study of T cell clones after liver transplantation. Looking at the study overall: Post-transplant blood was tracked for graft-donor-reactive T cell clones identified in a pre-transplant mixed lymphocyte reaction. Findings and limits, study-wide: These preliminary findings come from unstandardized post-transplant sampling times. In most of the 8 subjects, circulating graft-donor-reactive CD4 TCRbeta sequences fell significantly after transplant.

Profiling relied on immunoSEQ multiplex PCR, and the TCRdb table lists in-frame clones only, not all of them. The table includes 45,000 to 60,000 clones, approximately 70% detected once. Here the sequenced sample was CD4+ T cells from blood, taken at the roughly 15-month timepoint. This TCR came from a human patient who received a liver transplant. Some T cells may possibly be graft donor cells. V is TRBV19 and J is TRBJ1-1; D is uncertain. CDR3 DNA sequence: TGTGCCAGTAGTATTACAGCACGCAACACTGAAGCTTTCTTT. Translated, it gives CASSITARNTEAFF.